Listed here are 10 T cell receptor beta chains from one sample, sequenced in a study of cytomegalovirus exposure and HLA in healthy donors. Assay used: immunoSEQ multiplex PCR; TCRdb lists only in-frame clones, some missing. The sample records around 350,000 clones, 86% being singletons. The sequenced material came from PBMCs. The origin of the receptors is a woman under 30 in good health and CMV-seronegative.

The chain couples TRBV6-5 to TRBJ2-2; 7 bases match TRBD1. This CDR3 has 15 residues. Germline CDR1 MNHEY, CDR2 SVGAGI. V shed 3 bases, J shed 6 bases, and the junction held 7 bases outside the gene matches. CDR3 nucleotides: TGTGCCAGCAGTTATCGGGACAGATCGTCCGGGGAGCTGTTTTTT. It codes for CASSYRDRSSGELFF.

The chain has TRBV5-1 and TRBJ2-6, with 7 bases identical to TRBD1. V gave up 4 bases and J gave up 2 bases; unmatched junction bases: 9. This CDR3 region has 17 residues. Germline values: CDR1 SGHRS, CDR2 YFSETQ. CDR3 sequence (DNA): TGCGCCAGCAGCCCGCGAGGGGGCGGGCCTGGGGCCAACGTCCTGACTTTC. Its protein product is CASSPRGGGPGANVLTF.

The rearrangement uses TRBV27 and TRBJ2-7, with 9 nucleotides matching TRBD1. The CDR3 length is 14 residues. Germline CDR1 and CDR2: MNHEY and SMNVEV (reference sequence). Trimming removed 5 bases from V and 3 bases from J; junction bases left unmatched: 5. CDR3 coding DNA: TGTGCCAGCAGTCTCGGACAGGGGTACTACGAGCAGTACTTC. This gives the protein CASSLGQGYYEQYF.

The chain couples TRBV28 to TRBJ1-3; 9 nucleotides match TRBD1. The V gene end was trimmed by 6 bases and the J gene end by 5 bases; junction bases not matched to a gene: 8. This CDR3 has 15 amino acids. The germline V gene has CDR1 MDHEN and CDR2 SYDVKM. The CDR3 here is CASRRTGVWRNTIYF. The CDR3 DNA is TGTGCCAGCAGAAGGACAGGGGTTTGGAGAAACACCATATATTTT.

The chain combines TRBV21-1 with TRBJ2-5; TRBD1 is the table's D call, not checked against the DNA. TRBV21-1 is noted as a pseudogene. The CDR3 runs 14 residues. CDR3 sequence (DNA): TGTGCCAGCAGCTCCCGGCCCCAGGGAGAGACCCAGTACTTC. It codes for CASSSRPQGETQYF.

The V and J genes are TRBV2 and TRBJ1-3, with D unresolved. V dropped 4 bases and J dropped 4 bases, with 5 bases sitting between them. CDR1 is SNHLY and CDR2 is FYNNEI in the germline V gene. The CDR3 sequence is 12 residues long. The CDR3 sequence: CASSARGNTIYF. Here the CDR3 DNA reads TGTGCCAGCAGTGCGAGAGGAAACACCATATATTTT.

The chain has TRBV6-5 and TRBJ2-7, with a tentative D call TRBD2 (5 bases). V shed 6 bases and J shed 2 bases, with 17 bases lying between them. CDR1 is MNHEY and CDR2 is SVGAGI in the germline V gene. This CDR3 spans 15 amino acids. The CDR3: CASRPSGNRAYEQYF. The CDR3 DNA reads TGTGCCAGCAGACCAAGCGGAAATAGGGCCTACGAGCAGTACTTC.

The V call is TRBV5-6, the J call TRBJ1-6, with a tentative D call TRBD1 (6 bases). CDR3 length: 15 residues. V lost 2 bases to trimming and J lost 6 bases, with 12 bases between them. The germline V gene encodes CDR1 SGHDT and CDR2 YYEEEE. In DNA form, the CDR3 reads TGTGCCAGCAGCTTCAAGGACAGACTTAATTCACCCCTCCACTTT. Protein: CASSFKDRLNSPLHF.

The V call is TRBV30, the J call TRBJ2-1, with 11 bases lining up with TRBD2. Germline CDR1 reads GTSNPN; CDR2 reads SVGIG (reference sequence). With V trimmed by 4 bases and J by 8 bases, 7 bases remained unmatched. This CDR3 has 14 residues. Here the CDR3 reads CAWKISGGAHEQFF. The CDR3 DNA follows: TGTGCCTGGAAGATTAGCGGGGGGGCCCATGAGCAGTTCTTC.

The chain links TRBV4-1 to TRBJ2-7, with 9 bases aligning to TRBD2. The CDR3 is 16 amino acids. Germline loops: CDR1 MGHRA, CDR2 YSYEKL. V was clipped by 0 bases and J by 3 bases; unmatched bases: 6. The CDR3 protein is CASSQDYGRGGYEQYF. The CDR3 nucleotides are TGCGCCAGCAGCCAAGATTATGGGCGGGGGGGCTACGAGCAGTACTTC.